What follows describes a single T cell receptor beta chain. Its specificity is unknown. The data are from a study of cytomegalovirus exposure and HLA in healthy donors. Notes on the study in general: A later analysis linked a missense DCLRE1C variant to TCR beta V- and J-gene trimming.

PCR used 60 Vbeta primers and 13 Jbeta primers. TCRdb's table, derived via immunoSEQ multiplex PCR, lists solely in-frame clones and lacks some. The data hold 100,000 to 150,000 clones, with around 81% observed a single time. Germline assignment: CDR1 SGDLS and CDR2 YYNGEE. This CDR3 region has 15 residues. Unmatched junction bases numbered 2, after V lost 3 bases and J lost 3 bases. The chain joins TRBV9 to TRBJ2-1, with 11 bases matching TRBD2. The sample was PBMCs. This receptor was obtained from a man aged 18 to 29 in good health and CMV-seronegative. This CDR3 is CASSGTSGGYNEQFF. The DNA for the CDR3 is TGTGCCAGCAGCGGAACTAGCGGGGGCTACAATGAGCAGTTCTTC.